This TCR beta chain appears in the sequencing data of a study of cytomegalovirus exposure and HLA in healthy donors. Study context: A data release that came early held roughly 85 million unique TCRs from HLA-typed donors.

A note on this clone: What it binds is unknown.

Researchers ran the PCR with 60 Vbeta and 13 Jbeta primers. Produced via immunoSEQ multiplex PCR; TCRdb's table is partial and in-frame only. The table has approximately 70,000 clones, around three quarters seen once; the top ten hold 6.3%. Regarding the study as a whole: Specificity of a few CMV-associated chains for CMV antigens was verified in vitro.

Sequencing was carried out using PBMCs. This TCR was recovered from a man in his fifties or sixties in good health and CMV-seronegative.

CDR3 protein: CASTSLAGQETQYF. CDR3 bases: TGTGCCAGCACTTCCTTAGCGGGGCAAGAGACCCAGTACTTC. The V gene is TRBV5-6, the J gene TRBJ2-5; 8 bases are a match to TRBD2. Germline CDR1 is SGHDT and CDR2 is YYEEEE. The CDR3 sequence is 14 residues long. With V trimmed by 6 bases and J by 2 bases, 6 bases remained unmatched. Based on the CDR3 plus reference TRBV5-6 and TRBJ2-5, the full variable domain is DAGVTQSPTHLIKTRGQQVTLRCSPKSGHDTVSWYQQALGQGPQFIFQYYEEEERQRGNFPDRFSGHQFPNYSSELNVNALLLGDSALYLCASTSLAGQETQYFGPGTRLLVL.